This TCR beta chain was documented in a study of cytomegalovirus exposure and HLA in healthy donors. Findings and caveats of the study: A previous analysis found most TCR beta V segments productive roughly 90% or roughly 30% of the time. Presence/absence analyses assumed roughly uniform sequencing depth across donors, which may not hold.

V was clipped by 1 base and J by 9 bases; unmatched bases: 19. Germline CDR1 reads MNHNS; CDR2 reads SASEGT. The CDR3 extends over 18 amino acids. In the case of this clone: What it recognizes is unknown.

In the PCR, 60 Vbeta and 13 Jbeta primers were used. Sequencing was performed with immunoSEQ multiplex PCR; in TCRdb, only in-frame clones are kept and a portion is missing. Of about 130,000 clones listed, 70% to 75% are singletons. This clonotype was obtained from a middle-aged woman in good health and CMV-seropositive. The rearrangement joins TRBV6-1 to TRBJ2-7, with 9 bases fitting TRBD1. The specimen sequenced was PBMCs. The CDR3 spells CASSEGQGRTGGWSGQYF. The DNA of the CDR3 is TGTGCCAGCAGTGAAGGGCAGGGGCGTACAGGGGGCTGGAGCGGGCAGTACTTC.